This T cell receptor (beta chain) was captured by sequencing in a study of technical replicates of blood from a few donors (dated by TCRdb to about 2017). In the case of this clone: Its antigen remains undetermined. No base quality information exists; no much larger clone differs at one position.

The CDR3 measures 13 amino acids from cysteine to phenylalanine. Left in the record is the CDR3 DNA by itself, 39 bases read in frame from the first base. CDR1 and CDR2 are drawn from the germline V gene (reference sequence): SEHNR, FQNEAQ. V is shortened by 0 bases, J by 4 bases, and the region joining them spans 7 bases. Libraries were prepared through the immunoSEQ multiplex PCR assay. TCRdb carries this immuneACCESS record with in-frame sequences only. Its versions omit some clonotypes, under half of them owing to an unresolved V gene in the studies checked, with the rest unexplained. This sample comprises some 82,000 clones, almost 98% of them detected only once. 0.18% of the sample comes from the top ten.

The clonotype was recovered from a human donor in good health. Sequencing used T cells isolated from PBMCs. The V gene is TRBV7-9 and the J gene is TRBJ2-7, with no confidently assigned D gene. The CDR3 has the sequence CASSLAAEYEQYF. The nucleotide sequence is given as TGTGCCAGCAGCTTAGCGGCGGAATACGAGCAGTACTTC.